The T cell receptor (beta chain) described here comes from a study of blood T cell repertoires in COVID-19. Study-wide background: T cells, B-cell-depleted T cells, or PBMCs provided the cDNA or gDNA that served as material.

Between the trimmed V and J ends, which lost 2 bases and 1 base, there was a span of 6 bases. From germline, CDR1 is SGHRS and CDR2 YFSETQ. CDR3 size: 13 residues. Participants were aged about 18 to 100 years from approximately 23 US areas. Cohort placement rested on clinical history that participants reported themselves. As originally analysed: Amplification of reference gene primers was used by the study to estimate nucleated cell counts. Only in-frame clones appear in the TCRdb table, and some are missing; sequencing was by immunoSEQ multiplex PCR. V and J calls plus clone size are reproduced from that table; the DNA served to infer D and trimming. The sample consists of 250,000 to 300,000 clones, roughly 90% of them appearing once.

The chain couples TRBV5-1 to TRBJ1-1; D gene unclear. This TCR was recovered from a woman aged 40 to 49 with acute COVID-19. The material sequenced was PBMCs or T cells enriched from blood (not recorded which). The CDR3 is CASSFQENTEAFF. The CDR3 DNA reads TGCGCCAGCAGCTTTCAGGAGAACACTGAAGCTTTCTTT.